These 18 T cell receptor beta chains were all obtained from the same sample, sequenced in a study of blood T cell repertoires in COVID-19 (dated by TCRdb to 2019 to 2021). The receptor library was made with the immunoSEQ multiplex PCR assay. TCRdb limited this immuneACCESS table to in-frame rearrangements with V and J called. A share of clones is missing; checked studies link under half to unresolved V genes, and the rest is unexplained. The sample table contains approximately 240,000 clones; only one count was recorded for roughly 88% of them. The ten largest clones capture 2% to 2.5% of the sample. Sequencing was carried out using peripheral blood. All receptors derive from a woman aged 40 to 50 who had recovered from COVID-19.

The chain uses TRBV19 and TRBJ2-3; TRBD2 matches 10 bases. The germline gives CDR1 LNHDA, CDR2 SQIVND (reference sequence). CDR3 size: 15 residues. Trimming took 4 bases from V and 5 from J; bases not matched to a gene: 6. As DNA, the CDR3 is TGTGCCAGTAGTAGGCTCTCTAGCGGGAGAGATACGCAGTATTTT. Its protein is CASSRLSSGRDTQYF.

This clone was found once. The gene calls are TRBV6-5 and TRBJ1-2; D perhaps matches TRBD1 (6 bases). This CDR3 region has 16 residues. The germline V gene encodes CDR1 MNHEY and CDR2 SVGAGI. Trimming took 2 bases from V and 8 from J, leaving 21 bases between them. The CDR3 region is CASSYDQTGLVGGYTF. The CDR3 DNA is TGTGCCAGCAGTTACGACCAAACAGGGCTCGTGGGGGGCTACACCTTC.

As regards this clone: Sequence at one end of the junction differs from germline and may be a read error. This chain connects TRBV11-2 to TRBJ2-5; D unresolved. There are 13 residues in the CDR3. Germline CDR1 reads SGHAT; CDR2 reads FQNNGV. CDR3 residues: CASRLDARETQYF. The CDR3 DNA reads TGTGCCAGCAGATTAGATGCCCGGGAGACCCAGTACTTC.

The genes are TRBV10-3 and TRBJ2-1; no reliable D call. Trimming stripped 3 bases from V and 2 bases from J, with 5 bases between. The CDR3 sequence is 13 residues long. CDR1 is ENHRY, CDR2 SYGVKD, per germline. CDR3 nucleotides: TGTGCCATCAGTGATGGCCCCTACAATGAGCAGTTCTTC. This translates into CAISDGPYNEQFF.

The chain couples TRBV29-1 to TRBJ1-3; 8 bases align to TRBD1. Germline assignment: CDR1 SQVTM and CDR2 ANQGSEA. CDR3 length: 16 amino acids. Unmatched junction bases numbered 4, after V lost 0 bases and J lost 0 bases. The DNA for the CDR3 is TGCAGCGTTGAAGATCACGGGACAGGCTCTGGAAACACCATATATTTT. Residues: CSVEDHGTGSGNTIYF.

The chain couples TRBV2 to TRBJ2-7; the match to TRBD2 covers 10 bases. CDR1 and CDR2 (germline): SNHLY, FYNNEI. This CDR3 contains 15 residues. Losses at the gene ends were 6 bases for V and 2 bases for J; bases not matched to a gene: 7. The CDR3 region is CASSGLAGVAYEQYF. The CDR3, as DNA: TGTGCCAGCAGCGGGCTAGCGGGAGTGGCCTACGAGCAGTACTTC. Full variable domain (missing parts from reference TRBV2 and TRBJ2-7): EPEVTQTPSHQVTQMGQEVILRCVPISNHLYFYWYRQILGQKVEFLVSFYNNEISEKSEIFDDQFSVERPDGSNFTLKIRSTKLEDSAMYFCASSGLAGVAYEQYFGPGTRLTVT.

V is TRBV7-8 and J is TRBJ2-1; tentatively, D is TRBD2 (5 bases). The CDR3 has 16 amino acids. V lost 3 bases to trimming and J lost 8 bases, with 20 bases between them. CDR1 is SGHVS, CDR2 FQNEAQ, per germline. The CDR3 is CASSFRGFRINDEQFF. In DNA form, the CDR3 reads TGTGCCAGCAGCTTCCGGGGTTTTCGTATAAACGATGAGCAGTTCTTC.

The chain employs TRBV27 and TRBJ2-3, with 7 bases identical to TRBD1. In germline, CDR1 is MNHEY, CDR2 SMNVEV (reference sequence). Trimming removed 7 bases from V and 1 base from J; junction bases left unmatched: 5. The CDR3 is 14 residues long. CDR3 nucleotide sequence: TGTGCCAGCACCCTTACAGGGGGCACAGATACGCAGTATTTT. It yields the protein CASTLTGGTDTQYF.

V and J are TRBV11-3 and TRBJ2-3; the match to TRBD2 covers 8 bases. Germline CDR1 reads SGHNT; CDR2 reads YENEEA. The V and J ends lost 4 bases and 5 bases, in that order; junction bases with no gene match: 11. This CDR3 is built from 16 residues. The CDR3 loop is CASSSPSGLRGDTQYF. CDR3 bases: TGTGCCAGCAGCTCACCTAGCGGGCTCCGAGGAGATACGCAGTATTTT.

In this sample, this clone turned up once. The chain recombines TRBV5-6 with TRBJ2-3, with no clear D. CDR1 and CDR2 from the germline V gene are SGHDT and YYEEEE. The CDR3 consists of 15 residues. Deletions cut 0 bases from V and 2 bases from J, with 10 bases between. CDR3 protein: CASSLATHATDTQYF. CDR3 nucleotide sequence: TGTGCCAGCAGCTTGGCGACACACGCCACAGATACGCAGTATTTT.

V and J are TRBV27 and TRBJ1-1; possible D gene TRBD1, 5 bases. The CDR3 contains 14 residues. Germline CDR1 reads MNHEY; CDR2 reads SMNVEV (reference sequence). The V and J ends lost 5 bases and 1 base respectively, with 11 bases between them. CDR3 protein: CASSVWGGNTEAFF. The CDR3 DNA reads TGTGCCAGCAGTGTATGGGGGGGGAACACTGAAGCTTTCTTT.

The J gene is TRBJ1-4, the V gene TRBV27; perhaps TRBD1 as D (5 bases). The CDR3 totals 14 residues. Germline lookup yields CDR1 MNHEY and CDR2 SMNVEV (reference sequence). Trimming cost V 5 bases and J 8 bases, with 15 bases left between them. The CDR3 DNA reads TGTGCCAGCAGTGTCGGCAGGGCTGGGGAAAAACTGTTTTTT. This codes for CASSVGRAGEKLFF. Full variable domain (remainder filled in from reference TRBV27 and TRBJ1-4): EAQVTQNPRYLITVTGKKLTVTCSQNMNHEYMSWYRQDPGLGLRQIYYSMNVEVTDKGDVPEGYKVSRKEKRNFPLILESPSPNQTSLYFCASSVGRAGEKLFFGSGTQLSVL.

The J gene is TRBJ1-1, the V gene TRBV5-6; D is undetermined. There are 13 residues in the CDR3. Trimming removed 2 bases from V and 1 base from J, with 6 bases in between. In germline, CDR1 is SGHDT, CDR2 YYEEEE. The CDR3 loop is CASSFEGNTEAFF. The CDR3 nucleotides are TGTGCCAGCAGCTTTGAGGGGAACACTGAAGCTTTCTTT.

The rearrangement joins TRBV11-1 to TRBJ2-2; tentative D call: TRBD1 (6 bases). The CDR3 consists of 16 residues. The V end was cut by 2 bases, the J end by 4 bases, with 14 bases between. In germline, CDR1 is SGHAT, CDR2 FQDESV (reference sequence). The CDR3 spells CASSLLGTTVTGELFF. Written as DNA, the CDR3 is TGTGCCAGCAGCTTACTCGGGACAACCGTCACCGGGGAGCTGTTTTTT.

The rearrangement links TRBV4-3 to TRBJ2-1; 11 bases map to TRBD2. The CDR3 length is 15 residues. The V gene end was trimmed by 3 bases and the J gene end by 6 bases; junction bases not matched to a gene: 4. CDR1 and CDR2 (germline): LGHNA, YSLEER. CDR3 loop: CASSQTSGIANEQFF. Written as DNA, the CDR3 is TGCGCCAGCAGCCAGACTAGCGGGATCGCCAATGAGCAGTTCTTC.

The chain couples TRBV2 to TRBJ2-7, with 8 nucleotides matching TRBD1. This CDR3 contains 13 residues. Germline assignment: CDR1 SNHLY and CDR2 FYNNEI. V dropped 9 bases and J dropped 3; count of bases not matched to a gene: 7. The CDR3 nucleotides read TGTGCCAGTACCCGGGACAGGAACTACGAGCAGTACTTC. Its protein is CASTRDRNYEQYF.

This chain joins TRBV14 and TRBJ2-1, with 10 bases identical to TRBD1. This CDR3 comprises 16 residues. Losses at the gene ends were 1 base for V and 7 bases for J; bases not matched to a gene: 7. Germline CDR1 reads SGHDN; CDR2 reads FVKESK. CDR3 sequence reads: CASSQVLGQGFNEQFF. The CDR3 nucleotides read TGTGCCAGCAGCCAAGTTCTGGGACAGGGGTTTAATGAGCAGTTCTTC.

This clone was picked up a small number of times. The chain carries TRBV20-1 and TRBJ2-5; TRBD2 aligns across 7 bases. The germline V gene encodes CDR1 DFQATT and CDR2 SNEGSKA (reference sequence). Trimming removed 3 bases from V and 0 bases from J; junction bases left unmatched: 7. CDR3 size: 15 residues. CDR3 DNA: TGCAGTGCTAGTACGGGGGGAGACCACCAAGAGACCCAGTACTTC. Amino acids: CSASTGGDHQETQYF.